This entry concerns a single T cell receptor beta chain. The table lists this clonotype with a few counts. Its antigen remains undetermined. Per-base qualities were not stored, and no clone one base away is much larger. Every donor in the study was a healthy Caucasian. Three pairs of female monozygotic twins, all aged about 18 to 30 years, made up the twin cohort. Positive isolation kits from Invitrogen were used to isolate CD4+ and CD8+ T cell populations. Looking up the germline V gene yields CDR1 SQVTM and CDR2 ANQGSEA. The CDR3 measures 11 amino acids from cysteine to phenylalanine. Of the read, only the CDR3 DNA is kept; its 33 bases are in frame from base 1. V is reduced by 7 bases and J by 6 bases, leaving a spacing of 13 bases between them. This sample was included in a study of identical twins listed by TCRdb under 2016. At the level of the whole study: To test whether fetal clonotypes persist, the study used deep sequencing on TCR alpha and beta repertoires from monozygotic twins, unrelated adults of various ages, and cord blood. Replicate twin experiments were performed at different times using different library preparation protocols to rule out contamination.

Library prep was done by 5' RACE. TCRdb records Illumina HiSeq 2000 as the sequencer. A universal primer binding site was added through template switching, and the final cDNA carried a unique molecular identifier so that TCR cDNA molecules could be counted accurately. Specific primers in the conserved constant-segment region were used to synthesize first-strand cDNA for TCR alpha and beta chains. To control for contamination, every cDNA library carried two barcodes: a SMART-Mk sample barcode plus Illumina barcodes. TruSeq adapter sequences, together with Illumina sample barcodes, were added in two successive PCR steps. TCR alpha and beta cDNA libraries were sequenced on the Illumina HiSeq platform with custom primers. On the authors' methods: Raw reads were processed with MiGEC to extract unique molecular identifiers, and MiXCR was used to determine CDR3 positions. Recombination models were inferred per individual with the repgenHMM and IGoR tools using an EM algorithm. Shared clonotype analysis was performed with the tcR package in R, normalizing sharing by the product of cloneset sizes. Out-of-frame nonproductive sequences were analyzed to study raw recombination free of thymic and clonal selection effects. The public reads were reprocessed in TCRdb via fastp at Q25 and MiXCR, keeping in-frame beta chains. One record per CDR3 amino acid sequence lists the most common genes and DNA. For this entry, the V and J calls and clone size follow TCRdb and not the study's own pipeline. Present in this sample are 430,000 or so distinct CDR3 sequences, 24% of which were seen just once. Together, the top ten hold about 2.7% of the sample.

Study-wide findings and limitations: Invariant T cells such as MAIT and iNKT could partly confound zero-insertion analyses, though diverse VJ usage argued against this for most clonotypes. Recombination models systematically underestimated out-of-frame TCR alpha sharing in monozygotic twins but agreed with sharing between unrelated individuals. Abundant cord blood beta clonotypes carried fewer insertions; young adult naive repertoires showed a weaker similar trend, while memory repertoires showed none. Out-of-frame TCR alpha sequences shared between twins showed an excess of low generation-probability sequences compared with coincidental sharing between unrelated individuals. A weaker excess of twin sharing was found in beta out-of-frame sequences because the signal-to-noise ratio was lowered by fewer shared sequences. Because the same donors could not be followed over many years, the conclusions relied on cross-sectional statistical analysis.

Another study also made use of these data, one on T cells expressing NK-cell markers. The second study's authors report: Three sorted T-cell subsets (CD3+CD56+NKG2C+, CD3+CD56+NKG2C- and CD3+CD56-NKG2C+) from eight donors had their TCR beta-chain repertoires profiled. Among the eight sequenced donors, seven were HCMV-seropositive and one was HCMV-seronegative. To restrict sorting to alphabetaTCR-expressing T cells, an anti-gammadeltaTCR antibody was added in several experiments. In roughly six donors, the dominant CD3+CD56+NKG2C+ clonotypes ranked among the top 10 CD8+ clonotypes, making up roughly 1.0-7.0% of CD8+ T cells. Those dominant clonotypes were again the most abundant among CD3+CD56-NKG2C+ cells in several donors, at roughly 28.3-65%. Whether the expanded NKG2C-expressing T cell clones were specific for HCMV antigens was left unclear. Randomly selected healthy volunteers, three men and five women, were used as the eight sequenced donors. A commercial ELISA kit detecting HCMV-specific IgG in serum was used to determine HCMV serostatus. Reads were demultiplexed and grouped by UMI with MIGEC, and clonotypes were assembled and quantified with MiTCR. To exclude erroneous sequences, only TCR cDNA sequences supported by at least two reads were retained. Downstream repertoire analysis used the tcR package, and clonotypes were matched across fractions by CDR3 nucleotide sequence plus V segment. VDJmatch was used to annotate antigen specificity against VDJdb, with one amino acid substitution in CDR3 allowed.

The sample was CD4+ T cells sorted from blood. Recombination linked TRBV29-1 to TRBJ2-7; the D segment could be TRBD1, given 5 matching bases. The receptor was derived from a woman aged 18 to 35 in good health. The sequenced DNA is TGCAGCGCAGGGTCGGTAAGCGAGCAGTACTTC. Its translation reads: CSAGSVSEQYF.